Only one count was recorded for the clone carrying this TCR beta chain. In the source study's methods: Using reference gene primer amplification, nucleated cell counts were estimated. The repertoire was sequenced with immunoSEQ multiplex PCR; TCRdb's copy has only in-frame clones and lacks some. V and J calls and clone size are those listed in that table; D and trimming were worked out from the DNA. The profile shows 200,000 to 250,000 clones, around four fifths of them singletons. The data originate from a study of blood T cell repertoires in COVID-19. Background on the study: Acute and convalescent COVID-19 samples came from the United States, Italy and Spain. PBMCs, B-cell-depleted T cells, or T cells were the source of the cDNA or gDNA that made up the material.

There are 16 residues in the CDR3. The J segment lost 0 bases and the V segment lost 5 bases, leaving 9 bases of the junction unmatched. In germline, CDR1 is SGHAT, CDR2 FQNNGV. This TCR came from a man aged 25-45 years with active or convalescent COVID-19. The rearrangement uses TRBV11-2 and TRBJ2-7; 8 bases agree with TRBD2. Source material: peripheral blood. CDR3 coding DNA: TGTGCCAGCAGCCACGGGGGGGGAGTGATCTCCTACGAGCAGTACTTC. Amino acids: CASSHGGGVISYEQYF.